This TCR beta chain was identified in a study of blood T cell repertoires in COVID-19. Study information: COVID-19 samples collected from the United States, Italy and Spain covered acute and convalescent phases.

This CDR3 has 15 amino acids. Trimming took off 5 bases at V and 0 bases at J, with 14 bases between the two ends. Germline CDR1 reads LNHDA; CDR2 reads SQIVND (reference sequence). Data came from immunoSEQ multiplex PCR; TCRdb stores just in-frame clones and leaves some out. The data hold some 240,000 clones, with around 83% observed a single time. The origin of this receptor is a man between 50 and 59 years old with active or convalescent COVID-19. Sequencing was done on a sample of peripheral blood. The chain couples TRBV19 to TRBJ2-7; D remains unclear. The DNA for the CDR3 is TGTGCCAGTAGTGTAGGGCGGCAGCTCTCCTACGAGCAGTACTTC. It encodes CASSVGRQLSYEQYF.